This T cell receptor (beta chain) was retrieved from a study of cytomegalovirus exposure and HLA in healthy donors (dated by TCRdb to the late 2010s). Background on the whole study: In an earlier analysis of under 750 of the donors, 250 to 350 Gb of sequence data and 90 million to 130 million unique TCR beta sequences from 150 million to 200 million T cells were reported. An early release that covered about 640 HLA-typed donors contained 300 to 350 gigabases of sequencing data and 80 million or so unique TCR sequences. Among the roughly 400 genotyped donors, around 81% belonged to the genetic ancestry cluster associated with self-reported Caucasian donors. The study was designed to test whether signatures of past pathogen exposure could be identified by cataloging public T cell receptors. The study profiled the T cell repertoires of under 700 subjects by immunosequencing and related them to cytomegalovirus serostatus. In addition to the first cohort of about 650 subjects, a separate validation cohort of approximately 130 different subjects was used. High-throughput TCR immunosequencing, statistical association of individual TCRs with disease status, and machine learning were combined to predict cytomegalovirus infection status. A later analysis re-examined previously published TCR beta repertoires from around 670 donors and added high-resolution HLA genotyping to investigate patterns of TCR occurrence. Rather than using new phenotypic data, the later analysis identified candidate immune exposures from TCR beta sequences and from how often those sequences occurred across donors. An earlier analysis of approximately 580 of the donors used high-throughput TCR beta sequencing to judge whether each TCR beta V gene segment behaved as functional or pseudogenic. Alongside the repertoire data, information on donor age, sex, ethnicity and CMV serostatus was compiled. A later genetic analysis took genome-wide SNP genotypes for about 55% of the roughly 700 donors and used that subset as a discovery cohort. All discovery cohort repertoires had been generated using a single sequencing platform. Both class I and class II loci were covered by HLA typing, at four-digit resolution. The number of typed donors differed by locus: roughly 629-630 for A, B, C, DRB1 and DQB1; 500 to 550 for DQA1; 600 to 610 for DPA1; and about 470 for DPB1. Several DR-DQ haplotypes were treated as single units for association and clustering because of strong linkage in the cohort. On average, around 200,000 unique TCR beta nucleotide sequences were sequenced per donor among roughly 430 genotyped donors of the cohort, with 15% to 20% of those sequences being non-productive.

The cohort comprised 710 or so healthy bone marrow donors. Cohort members were all nominally healthy when sampled, although unrecorded immune exposures were likely present. The donor tested CMV seropositive, placing the donor among the approximately 290 seropositive members of the cohort. A peripheral blood sample was collected from each donor, and TCR beta sequencing was performed on peripheral blood mononuclear cells. Genomic DNA extraction from the blood cell samples was performed with the Qiagen DNeasy Blood Extraction Kit. The CDR3 runs 16 amino acids, cysteine and phenylalanine included. Solely the CDR3 DNA is kept, with 48 bases framed from the first base. At the junction V is shortened by 6 bases and J by 5 bases; bases outside the gene matches: 12. CDR1 MNHEY and CDR2 SMNVEV were looked up in the germline V gene (reference sequence). Libraries were built with the immunoSEQ multiplex PCR assay. For the multiplex PCR, a mixture combining 60 forward primers for TCR Vbeta segments and 13 reverse primers for TCR Jbeta segments was used. Amplification of the CDR3 region of rearranged TCR beta genes was performed with a multiplex PCR assay on genomic DNA. On the Illumina HiSeq System, the amplified TCR beta libraries were sequenced as 87-base-pair reads. In the paper's pipeline: Across the 500 to 850 repertoires, a later analysis counted some 80 million unique TCR beta chains, 9 million to 14 million of which were shared by at least two donors. Raw reads were error-corrected and collapsed into unique sequences with a nearest-neighbor algorithm that merged closely related sequences to remove PCR and sequencing errors. CDR3 sequences were aligned to IMGT reference sequences to assign V, D and J gene segments. For a sequence to be retained, a match of at least six nucleotides to both a V gene segment and a J gene segment was required. Rearrangements were called productive when the CDR3 lacked stop codons and stayed in frame with V and J; all others were non-productive. Following IMGT convention, CDR3 was defined as the stretch from the second conserved V-encoded cysteine up to the conserved J-encoded phenylalanine. Sequences without an unambiguous match to a single V gene segment were excluded from the earlier analysis of several hundred of the donors. In an earlier analysis of some 590 of the donors, a V segment was called functional when productive rearrangements were above 56.7%, and segregating when the standard deviation between donors exceeded 5%. A statistical classification framework was built to diagnose cytomegalovirus status from the catalog of TCR beta chain sequences. In a later analysis, V and J genes were assigned by comparing TCR nucleotide sequences against IMGT/GENE-DB human TR gene sequences. Using the TCRdist pipeline, a later analysis assigned CDR3 sequences along with most-parsimonious VDJ recombination scenarios. In a later analysis, each TCR beta chain was defined by its CDR3 amino acid sequence together with its V-gene family, and reads lacking a unique V-gene family were excluded. A later analysis removed 550 to 650 highly shared, low-generation-probability nucleotide sequences to deal with suspected cross-contamination and a sequencing artifact. A later analysis calculated a clonal expansion index for each public chain from normalized within-repertoire ranks of inferred template counts. In a later analysis, generation probabilities were computed with a VDJ recombination model fitted to out-of-frame rearrangements, and the resulting probabilities were checked against IGoR. Hypergeometric tests were used in a later analysis to score TCR-TCR, TCR-HLA and TCR-CMV co-occurrence, with a repertoire-size bias correction applied to the TCR pairs. A later analysis estimated false discovery rates by permuting HLA or CMV assignments 20 times. In a later analysis, co-occurring TCRs were grouped with DBSCAN, and TCRdist sequence similarity was added when clustering was performed within HLA-allele-positive subsets. For co-occurrence clustering, repertoires with fewer than 30,000 or more than 120,000 public chains were excluded, along with roughly five repertoires with anomalous nucleotide sharing. TCRdb re-hosts the immuneACCESS table, in-frame sequences only. Its copies lack some clones; in the studies checked, an unresolved V gene accounts for under half of them, and the cause for the rest is not known. V and J calls and clone size follow that table, whereas D and trimming were derived from the DNA. The sample includes some 180,000 clones, with around 80% observed a single time. The ten largest account for about 4.6% of the sample.

Findings and caveats that apply to the study as a whole: Only TCR beta chains were sequenced in this cohort, and the absence of alpha or paired-chain data limited detectable features. Most TCR sequences were seen in very few donors, while some public TCRs were found in many individuals. Fewer than 20 rarely observed V segments, including chromosome 9 orphons, were excluded from the earlier analysis of some 590 of the donors because counts were too low. An earlier analysis of approximately 570 of the donors showed that most TCR beta V segments appeared in productive rearrangements either about 90% or about 30% of the time, which broadly matched IMGT annotations. For the cohort, immune exposure information was limited to CMV serostatus. A later analysis reported that several top co-occurrence clusters appeared linked to parvovirus B19, influenza, CMV and Epstein-Barr virus. The authors suggested that the approach could potentially be generalized to other disease states and immunological phenotypes. In a later analysis, more than 15,000 TCR beta sequences were associated with specific HLA alleles at a false discovery rate of 0.05. In a later analysis, HLA-associated TCR beta chains showed more clonal expansion and lower generation probabilities than non-associated chains that were equally common. The classifier was reported to diagnose cytomegalovirus status with high specificity and sensitivity in both the original cohort and the validation cohort. The 87-base-pair reads could not distinguish some IMGT-functional V segments, including TRBV6-2 and TRBV6-3, so those segments were excluded. Roughly uniform sequencing depth across donors was assumed in presence/absence analyses, although this assumption may not hold. In a later analysis, most CMV-associated TCR beta chains were found to appear HLA-restricted, with HLA associations seemingly driven largely by CMV exposure. The study listed approximately 160 TCR beta chains as associated with cytomegalovirus. Linkage disequilibrium might explain the correlated functional status among segregating V segments, but an unknown experimental factor could not be excluded. Assigning TCR associations to individual alleles was difficult when HLA alleles, especially DR and DQ, strongly co-occurred. According to a later analysis, TCR association rates differed among HLA loci, with DRB1 alleles showing the most associated TCRs and HLA-C alleles showing the fewest. HLA typing was unavailable for some donors at each locus, so association tests used only the typed subset. V-gene and J-gene trimming of TCR beta chains was associated with a missense DCLRE1C variant in a later genetic analysis, and the association was replicated in an independent cohort. Compared with the approximately 670-donor mean, donors in an Asian-associated ancestry cluster had fewer N-insertions in productive TCRs, according to a later genetic analysis. A further reported finding was that TCR beta sequences accurately predicted the HLA-A and HLA-B alleles for most subjects in the first cohort. In vitro tests confirmed that a few of the cytomegalovirus-associated TCR beta chains recognize cytomegalovirus antigens. A cluster of highly shared sequence variants was judged likely to represent a technical artifact of the sequencing pipeline.

This clone appeared once. What this receptor recognizes is not known. No much larger clone exists at a distance of one base, and base qualities are not known. The chain couples TRBV27 to TRBJ1-2, and 10 junction bases match TRBD1. The TCR comes from a woman aged 30 to 39 in good health and CMV-seropositive. The sequenced sample consisted of PBMCs. The CDR3 in this case is CASSRQGAQVSYGYTF. The DNA sequence reads TGTGCCAGCAGCCGACAGGGGGCGCAGGTTTCATATGGCTACACCTTC.